This T cell receptor (beta chain) appears in the sequencing data of a study of cytomegalovirus exposure and HLA in healthy donors. Overall study results and limits: The study designated 150 or so TCR beta chains cytomegalovirus-associated. Follow-up analysis seemed to connect common viral pathogens with several of the most significant clusters identified.

PCR amplification relied on 60 Vbeta primers (plus 13 Jbeta primers). TCRdb's table, derived via immunoSEQ multiplex PCR, lists solely in-frame clones and lacks some. This table holds about 140,000 clones, more than 70% found once. Remarks on this clone: Antigen unknown.

This sequence was found in a man aged 50 to 60 in good health and CMV-seronegative. Sequenced: PBMCs.

The CDR3 DNA sequence: TGTGCCTGGAGGAACAGGGGAGCTAACTATGGCTACACCTTC. It specifies CAWRNRGANYGYTF. V is TRBV30 and J is TRBJ1-2; TRBD1 matches 7 bases. This CDR3 spans 14 amino acids. V was clipped by 3 bases and J by 0 bases; unmatched bases: 4. CDR1 GTSNPN and CDR2 SVGIG come from the germline V gene (reference sequence). Based on the CDR3 plus reference TRBV30 and TRBJ1-2, the full variable domain is SQTIHQWPATLVQPVGSPLSLECTVEGTSNPNLYWYRQAAGRGLQLLFYSVGIGQISSEVPQNLSASRPQDRQFILSSKKLLLSDSGFYLCAWRNRGANYGYTFGSGTRLTVV.